These 25 T cell receptor beta chains originate from one sample sequenced in a study of identical twins' blood T cells. MiXCR was run by TCRdb on the 5' RACE reads, yielding one entry per CDR3 protein. This table has a few hundred thousand distinct CDR3 sequences, 28% appearing once. The material sequenced was PBMCs. These TCRs come from a woman aged 18-55 years in good health.

This clonotype was detected a few times. The chain uses TRBV14 and TRBJ1-1, with a weak D call TRBD1 (5 bases). Germline CDR1 and CDR2: SGHDN and FVKESK. V gave up 2 bases and J gave up 0 bases, with 10 bases separating them. There are 15 residues in the CDR3. The CDR3 reads CASSQRGAMNTEAFF. In nucleotides, the CDR3 is TGTGCCAGCAGCCAACGGGGCGCTATGAACACTGAAGCTTTCTTT. Full variable domain (rest looked up from reference TRBV14 and TRBJ1-1): EAGVTQFPSHSVIEKGQTVTLRCDPISGHDNLYWYRRVMGKEIKFLLHFVKESKQDESGMPNNRFLAERTGGTYSTLKVQPAELEDSGVYFCASSQRGAMNTEAFFGQGTRLTVV.

This clonotype was observed a handful of times. This rearrangement joins TRBV6-6 to TRBJ1-5; tentative D call: TRBD1 (6 bases). The CDR3 is 14 residues long. V shed 2 bases and J shed 7 bases, with 12 bases lying between them. Germline V gives CDR1 MNHNY, CDR2 SVGAGI (reference sequence). The CDR3 reads CASSYGGPRQPQHF. The CDR3 DNA is TGTGCCAGCAGTTACGGGGGCCCAAGGCAGCCCCAGCATTTT.

The CDR3 protein is CASGPGLASTYEQYF. In nucleotides, the CDR3 is TGTGCTAGTGGTCCCGGACTAGCGAGCACCTACGAGCAGTACTTC. The V and J genes are TRBV12-5 and TRBJ2-7, with TRBD2 matching over 9 bases. The CDR3 is made up of 15 amino acids. CDR1 LGHNT and CDR2 FRNRAP come from the germline V gene. V gave up 5 bases and J gave up 2 bases; unmatched junction bases: 7.

CDR3 DNA: TGCAGTGCAGCCAACATTCAGTACTTC. Translating it yields CSAANIQYF. J is TRBJ2-4 and V is TRBV20-1; no reliable D call. The V and J ends lost 6 bases and 7 bases respectively, with 4 bases between them. The V gene's germline CDR1 is DFQATT and CDR2 SNEGSKA (reference sequence). The CDR3 has 9 residues.

This clonotype was counted ten times or more. V usage is TRBV28 and J usage is TRBJ1-5, with TRBD1 as a possible D gene (5 bases). Germline CDR1 is MDHEN and CDR2 is SYDVKM. V lost 5 bases to trimming and J lost 6 bases, with 11 bases between them. This CDR3 has 13 amino acids. In nucleotides, the CDR3 is TGTGCCAGCAGTGGCTCCAGGGTTCAGCCCCAGCATTTT. Amino acids: CASSGSRVQPQHF.

The gene calls are TRBV20-1 and TRBJ2-2; a possible D gene is TRBD2 (5 bases). The CDR3 totals 14 residues. V dropped 3 bases and J dropped 7 bases, with 15 bases sitting between them. The V gene's germline CDR1 is DFQATT and CDR2 SNEGSKA (reference sequence). The CDR3, as DNA: TGCAGTGCTAGGAACCCAGAGGGTGACGGGGAGCTGTTTTTT. The encoded protein is CSARNPEGDGELFF.

This clonotype was observed a handful of times. The gene calls are TRBV29-1 and TRBJ1-1; TRBD1 is a possible D gene (5 bases). Germline-derived CDR1 and CDR2 are SQVTM and ANQGSEA. V lost 6 bases and J lost 2, with 16 bases in between. This CDR3 spans 14 amino acids. CDR3 nucleotides: TGCAGCGTCCAGGGTGGCGAAGTTAACACTGAAGCTTTCTTT. Translation: CSVQGGEVNTEAFF.

This chain connects TRBV5-1 to TRBJ1-4; TRBD1 matches 9 bases. CDR3 size: 16 residues. The J segment lost 7 bases and the V segment lost 4 bases, leaving 11 bases of the junction unmatched. CDR1 and CDR2 from the germline V gene are SGHRS and YFSETQ. The CDR3 protein is CASSQDRGQGVEKLFF. DNA of the CDR3: TGCGCCAGCAGCCAGGACAGGGGCCAAGGGGTTGAAAAACTGTTTTTT.

V gene TRBV29-1 combines with J gene TRBJ2-2, with 8 nucleotides matching TRBD2. The ends lost 6 bases at V and 5 bases at J; junction bases unmatched: 14. CDR1 and CDR2 from the germline V gene are SQVTM and ANQGSEA. The CDR3 spans 16 residues. DNA for the CDR3: TGCAGCGTCCATTCGGGGGGGGAGGGCCGGACCGGGGAGCTGTTTTTT. Protein sequence: CSVHSGGEGRTGELFF.

With respect to this clonotype: Here the CDR3 omits its conserved ending phenylalanine or tryptophan, so a read error is the likely source. The chain couples TRBV5-1 to TRBJ1-1; 7 nucleotides match TRBD1. CDR1 is SGHRS and CDR2 is YFSETQ in the germline V gene. Unmatched junction bases numbered 3, after V lost 2 bases and J lost 8 bases. CDR3 length: 12 amino acids. CDR3 sequence: CASSFGTDEAFL. CDR3 DNA: TGCGCCAGCAGCTTCGGGACAGACGAAGCTTTCCTT.

This chain uses TRBV19 with TRBJ2-1; D uncertain. The germline V gene has CDR1 LNHDA and CDR2 SQIVND (reference sequence). The CDR3 extends over 13 amino acids. The V and J ends lost 6 bases and 5 bases respectively, with 11 bases between them. The CDR3 region is CASSLKADNEQFF. For the CDR3, the DNA is TGTGCCAGTAGCCTGAAGGCAGACAATGAGCAGTTCTTC. Full variable domain (missing parts from reference TRBV19 and TRBJ2-1): DGGITQSPKYLFRKEGQNVTLSCEQNLNHDAMYWYRQDPGQGLRLIYYSQIVNDFQKGDIAEGYSVSREKKESFPLTVTSAQKNPTAFYLCASSLKADNEQFFGPGTRLTVL.

The table lists this clonotype with a few counts. V usage is TRBV5-1 and J usage is TRBJ2-4; D is undetermined. The V gene's germline CDR1 is SGHRS and CDR2 YFSETQ. This CDR3 region has 13 residues. The V end was cut by 4 bases, the J end by 7 bases, with 12 bases between. The CDR3 bases are TGCGCCAGCAGCGCAAACCTGCGGAACATTCAGTACTTC. Its protein is CASSANLRNIQYF.

V gene TRBV28 combines with J gene TRBJ1-1; the D is unclear. Trimming pared 2 bases from V and 5 bases from J, leaving 6 bases between. CDR3 length: 12 residues. The germline V gene encodes CDR1 MDHEN and CDR2 SYDVKM. In DNA form, the CDR3 reads TGTGCCAGCAGTTTACGTAGGACTGAAGCTTTCTTT. This codes for CASSLRRTEAFF.

About this clonotype: Since a much larger clone is just one base distant, this may be a read error. The gene calls are TRBV10-2 and TRBJ1-1; maybe TRBD1 (5 bases). Per germline, CDR1 WSHSY and CDR2 SAAADI. The CDR3 has 14 amino acids. V was pared by 6 bases and J by 5 bases, with 16 bases between. In DNA form, the CDR3 reads TGCGCCAGCAGGCCGCACGGGGGACGAACTGAAGCTTTCTTT. Protein sequence: CASRPHGGRTEAFF.

V usage is TRBV19 and J usage is TRBJ1-6; the D is unclear. Germline V gene sequence: CDR1 LNHDA, CDR2 SQIVND (reference sequence). The V end was cut by 10 bases, the J end by 3 bases, with 13 bases between. The CDR3 has 14 residues. This CDR3 is CATRQQSYNSPLHF. As DNA, the CDR3 is TGTGCCACCCGACAACAGAGCTATAATTCACCCCTCCACTTT.

The chain joins TRBV6-5 to TRBJ2-1; 8 bases line up with TRBD1. CDR3 length: 15 amino acids. Trimming cost V 5 bases and J 0 bases; bases outside gene matches: 3. The germline V gene encodes CDR1 MNHEY and CDR2 SVGAGI. The CDR3 DNA follows: TGTGCCAGCAGTCGACAGGGGAACTCCTACAATGAGCAGTTCTTC. This codes for CASSRQGNSYNEQFF.

The chain joins TRBV30 to TRBJ1-4, with D perhaps TRBD1 (6 bases). The V end was cut by 5 bases, the J end by 4 bases, with 11 bases between. Germline CDR1 reads GTSNPN; CDR2 reads SVGIG (reference sequence). The CDR3 covers 13 residues. The DNA for the CDR3 is TGTGCCTGGGCAGGGGTAAATAATGAAAAACTGTTTTTT. Its protein product is CAWAGVNNEKLFF.

The V gene is TRBV7-2, the J gene TRBJ1-1; D is ambiguous. The germline CDR1 and CDR2 sequences are SGHTA and FQGNSA. The V end lost 1 base, the J end lost 11 bases, and 5 bases lay between the germline ends. This CDR3 spans 10 amino acids. The CDR3 DNA reads as TGTGCCAGCAGCTTAGGTAGTGCTTTCTTT. It encodes CASSLGSAFF.

This clonotype was recorded a few times. The rearrangement uses TRBV20-1 and TRBJ1-4, with a possible D match to TRBD1 (6 bases). The CDR3 is 14 residues long. The V end was cut by 6 bases, the J end by 2 bases, with 13 bases between. Germline V gene sequence: CDR1 DFQATT, CDR2 SNEGSKA (reference sequence). Here the CDR3 reads CSAEGGSTNEKLFF. The CDR3, as DNA: TGCAGTGCGGAGGGGGGGTCCACTAATGAAAAACTGTTTTTT.

This clonotype was seen more than once but under ten times. The V call is TRBV15, the J call TRBJ1-1, with TRBD1 as a possible D gene (6 bases). The V end lost 2 bases, the J end lost 3 bases, and 7 bases lay between the germline ends. The length of the CDR3 is 13 residues. Looked up from germline, CDR1 is LNHNV and CDR2 is YYDKDF (reference sequence). CDR3 sequence (DNA): TGTGCCACCAGCAGATCAGGGGACACTGAAGCTTTCTTT. Its translation is CATSRSGDTEAFF.

In the case of this clonotype: Since a much larger clone is just one base distant, this may be a read error. This sequence joins TRBV20-1 and TRBJ2-1; no reliable D call. Germline V gives CDR1 DFQATT, CDR2 SNEGSKA (reference sequence). The V gene lost 1 base and the J gene lost 8 bases, with 21 bases spanning the gap. The CDR3 has 16 amino acids. CDR3 in amino acids: CSARGRLRTRADEQFF. In DNA, the CDR3 is TGCAGTGCTAGAGGACGTCTAAGGACCCGAGCAGATGAGCAGTTCTTC.

The chain is built from TRBV5-5 and TRBJ1-3; maybe TRBD1 (5 bases). This CDR3 contains 18 residues. The V gene's germline CDR1 is SGHKS and CDR2 YYEKEE (reference sequence). Deletions cut 0 bases from V and 3 bases from J, with 19 bases between. In DNA form, the CDR3 reads TGTGCCAGCAGCTTGGGACCGGGACGGGGTTCTTTTGGAAACACCATATATTTT. This codes for CASSLGPGRGSFGNTIYF.

This clonotype was picked up a small number of times. Germline is not matched at one junction end, which may reflect a read error. CDR3 DNA: TGTGCCAGCACCCTCCGAACGCCGCCCTACGAGCGGTACTTC. It is translated as CASTLRTPPYERYF. This chain links TRBV28 with TRBJ2-7; D not resolved. There are 14 residues in the CDR3. CDR1 and CDR2 (germline): MDHEN, SYDVKM.

This clonotype appeared many times. The chain uses TRBV11-3 and TRBJ2-7; 7 bases match TRBD1. Germline trimming cut 3 bases from V and 4 bases from J; bases unmatched to any gene: 12. Germline lookup yields CDR1 SGHNT and CDR2 YENEEA. The CDR3 spans 16 residues. The CDR3 DNA is TGTGCCAGCAGCTTCTCCGGGACAGTTCTCACTTACGAGCAGTACTTC. This encodes CASSFSGTVLTYEQYF.

At least ten counts were recorded for this clonotype. Here the CDR3 DNA reads TGCAGTGCTAGACGCTACGGACCGAGTTACGAGCAGTACTTC. Its protein is CSARRYGPSYEQYF. The gene calls are TRBV20-1 and TRBJ2-7, with no clear D. This CDR3 has 14 residues. In germline, CDR1 is DFQATT, CDR2 SNEGSKA (reference sequence). Trimming took off 2 bases at V and 4 bases at J, with 15 bases between the two ends.